This passage covers 7 T cell receptor beta chains from one sample sequenced in a study of blood T cell repertoires in COVID-19 (dated by TCRdb to about 2020). The method behind the library was the immunoSEQ multiplex PCR assay. TCRdb provides this immuneACCESS table in a form limited to in-frame rearrangements. Some clones are lacking; in checked studies, under half of them reflect an unresolved V gene, and why the rest are absent is not known. This sample is represented by 100,000 to 150,000 clones; around 87% of them were singletons. The top ten clonotypes cover more than 3.5% of the sample. The sequencing input was peripheral blood. All receptors come from a woman in her sixties with acute or convalescent COVID-19.

This clone has just one count. This chain joins TRBV27 and TRBJ2-6; 7 bases map to TRBD2. The germline V gene has CDR1 MNHEY and CDR2 SMNVEV (reference sequence). CDR3 length equals 14 residues. Germline trimming cut 8 bases from V and 0 bases from J; bases unmatched to any gene: 1. The CDR3 here is CASGRDSGANVLTF. The DNA for the CDR3 is TGTGCCAGCGGGAGGGACTCTGGGGCCAACGTCCTGACTTTC.

This clone was counted only a few times. The same CDR3 is also encoded by other DNA sequences in this sample. The rearrangement uses TRBV5-1 and TRBJ1-1; D unresolved. The CDR3 runs to 14 residues. Germline CDR1 SGHRS, CDR2 YFSETQ. Trimming left V 0 bases short and J 0 bases short, with 6 bases between. The chain's CDR3 is CASSLGEVNTEAFF. CDR3 DNA sequence: TGCGCCAGCAGCTTGGGCGAGGTGAACACTGAAGCTTTCTTT.

The V gene is TRBV25-1, the J gene TRBJ2-1, with TRBD2 identical over 12 bases. From germline, CDR1 is MGHDK and CDR2 SYGVNS. V lost 4 bases, J lost 8 bases, and 9 bases stayed unmatched. The CDR3 spans 16 residues. CDR3 sequence reads: CASSAGLAGPKDEQFF. The DNA of the CDR3 is TGTGCCAGCAGTGCGGGACTAGCGGGCCCCAAAGATGAGCAGTTCTTC. Full variable domain (outside the CDR3, taken from reference TRBV25-1 and TRBJ2-1): EADIYQTPRYLVIGTGKKITLECSQTMGHDKMYWYQQDPGMELHLIHYSYGVNSTEKGDLSSESTVSRIRTEHFPLTLESARPSHTSQYLCASSAGLAGPKDEQFFGPGTRLTVL.

The V gene is TRBV9, the J gene TRBJ2-2; 7 positions agree with TRBD1. The V gene's germline CDR1 is SGDLS and CDR2 YYNGEE. V lost 2 bases, J lost 1 base, and 2 bases stayed unmatched. This CDR3 is 15 amino acids long. The CDR3: CASSVGTENTGELFF. As DNA, the CDR3 is TGTGCCAGCAGCGTTGGGACAGAGAACACCGGGGAGCTGTTTTTT.

Within the sample, this clone is medium-sized. This chain connects TRBV5-1 to TRBJ1-1; D is ambiguous. The CDR3 contains 13 residues. The V and J ends lost 2 bases and 3 bases respectively, with 8 bases between them. CDR1 and CDR2 from the germline V gene are SGHRS and YFSETQ. The CDR3: CASSFQSDTEAFF. The CDR3 DNA reads as TGCGCCAGCAGCTTCCAGAGCGACACTGAAGCTTTCTTT. Supplemented by reference TRBV5-1 and TRBJ1-1, the full variable domain reads KAGVTQTPRYLIKTRGQQVTLSCSPISGHRSVSWYQQTPGQGLQFLFEYFSETQRNKGNFPGRFSGRQFSNSRSEMNVSTLELGDSALYLCASSFQSDTEAFFGQGTRLTVV.

This clone was seen only once. The J gene is TRBJ2-1, the V gene TRBV19; 8 positions agree with TRBD2. The CDR3 length is 17 residues. V shed 6 bases and J 5 bases; nucleotides not matched to a gene: 15. The germline CDR1 and CDR2 sequences are LNHDA and SQIVND (reference sequence). Here the CDR3 reads CASRRTQRAGGDNEQFF. CDR3 nucleotide sequence: TGTGCCAGTAGACGAACCCAAAGGGCGGGAGGCGACAATGAGCAGTTCTTC.

V gene TRBV3-1 (or the pseudogene TRBV3-2) combines with J gene TRBJ2-3; D is ambiguous. CDR1 LGHDT and CDR2 YNNKEL come from the germline V gene (reference sequence). The CDR3 runs to 15 residues. Trimming cost V 3 bases and J 2 bases, with 12 bases left between them. The CDR3 bases are TGTGCCAGCAGCCACCAGCGTTCGTTCACAGATACGCAGTATTTT. The encoded protein is CASSHQRSFTDTQYF.